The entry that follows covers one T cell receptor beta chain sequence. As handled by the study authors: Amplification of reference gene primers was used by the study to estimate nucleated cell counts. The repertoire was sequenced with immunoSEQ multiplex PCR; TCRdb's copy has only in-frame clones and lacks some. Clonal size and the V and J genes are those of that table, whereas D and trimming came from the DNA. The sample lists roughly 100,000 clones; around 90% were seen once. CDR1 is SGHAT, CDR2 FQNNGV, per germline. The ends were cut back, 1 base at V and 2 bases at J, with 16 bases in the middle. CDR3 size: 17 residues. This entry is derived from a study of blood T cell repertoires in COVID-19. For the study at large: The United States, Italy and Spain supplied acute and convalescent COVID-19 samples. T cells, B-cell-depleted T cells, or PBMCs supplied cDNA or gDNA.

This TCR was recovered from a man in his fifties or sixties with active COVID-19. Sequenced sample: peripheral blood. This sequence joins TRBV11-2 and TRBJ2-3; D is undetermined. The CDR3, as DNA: TGTGCCAGCAGCTTAGTTCCGCTGCGGAGCTACACAGATACGCAGTATTTT. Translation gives CASSLVPLRSYTDTQYF. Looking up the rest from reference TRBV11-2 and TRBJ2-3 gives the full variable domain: EAGVAQSPRYKIIEKRQSVAFWCNPISGHATLYWYQQILGQGPKLLIQFQNNGVVDDSQLPKDRFSAERLKGVDSTLKIQPAKLEDSAVYLCASSLVPLRSYTDTQYFGPGTRLTVL.